This entry describes one T cell receptor (beta chain). Enrolment of Seattle patients took place during active infection, and they were followed longitudinally. This sample stems from a study of blood T cell repertoires in COVID-19. Overall study: Samples representing acute and convalescent COVID-19 were sourced from the United States, Italy and Spain. The analysed material was cDNA or gDNA that came from T cells, B-cell-depleted T cells, or PBMCs.

In the authors' methods: Estimates of nucleated cell counts were drawn from the amplification of reference gene primers. TCRdb's table, derived via immunoSEQ multiplex PCR, lists solely in-frame clones and lacks some. V and J calls and clone size come straight from that table; D and trimming were deduced from the DNA. This sample has about 300,000 clones, with approximately 88% found just once. The clonotype comes from a human donor with COVID-19, enrolled during active disease. The donor label of this sample is uncertain. Sequenced material: peripheral blood.

The CDR3 spells CASTSTGNTEAFF. The CDR3 region has the DNA TGTGCCAGCACCTCTACAGGGAACACTGAAGCTTTCTTT. The chain recombines TRBV7-2 with TRBJ1-1; tentatively, D is TRBD1 (5 bases). Between the trimmed V and J ends, which lost 7 bases and 1 base, there was a span of 10 bases. Looked up from germline, CDR1 is SGHTA and CDR2 is FQGNSA. The CDR3 is made up of 13 amino acids. Filled out from reference TRBV7-2 and TRBJ1-1, the complete variable domain reads GAGVSQSPSNKVTEKGKDVELRCDPISGHTALYWYRQSLGQGLEFLIYFQGNSAPDKSGLPSDRFSAERTGGSVSTLTIQRTQQEDSAVYLCASTSTGNTEAFFGQGTRLTVV.